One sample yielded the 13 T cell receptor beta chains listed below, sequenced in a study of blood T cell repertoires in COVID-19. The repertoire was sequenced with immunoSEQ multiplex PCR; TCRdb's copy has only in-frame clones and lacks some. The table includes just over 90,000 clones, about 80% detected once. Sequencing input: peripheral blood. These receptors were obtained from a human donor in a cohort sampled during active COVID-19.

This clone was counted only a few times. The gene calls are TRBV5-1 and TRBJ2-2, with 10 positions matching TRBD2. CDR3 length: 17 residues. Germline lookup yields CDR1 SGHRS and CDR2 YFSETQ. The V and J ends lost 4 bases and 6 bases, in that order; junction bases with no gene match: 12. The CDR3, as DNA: TGCGCCAGCAGCGGGGTAGGGACTAGCGATTACCCCGGGGAGCTGTTTTTT. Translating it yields CASSGVGTSDYPGELFF.

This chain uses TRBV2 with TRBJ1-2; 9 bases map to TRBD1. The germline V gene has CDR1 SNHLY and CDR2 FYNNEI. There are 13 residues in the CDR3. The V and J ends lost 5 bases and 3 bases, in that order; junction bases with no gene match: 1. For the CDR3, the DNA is TGTGCCAGCAGTCGGACAGGGGACTATGGCTACACCTTC. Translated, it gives CASSRTGDYGYTF.

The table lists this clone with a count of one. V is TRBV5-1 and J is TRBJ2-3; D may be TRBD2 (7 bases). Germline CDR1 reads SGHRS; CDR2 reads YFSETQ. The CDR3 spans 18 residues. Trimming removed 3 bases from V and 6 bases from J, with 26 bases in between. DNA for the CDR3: TGCGCCAGCAGCTGGACGGTGAGGGGGGGACTCTTATCCGATACGCAGTATTTT. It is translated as CASSWTVRGGLLSDTQYF.

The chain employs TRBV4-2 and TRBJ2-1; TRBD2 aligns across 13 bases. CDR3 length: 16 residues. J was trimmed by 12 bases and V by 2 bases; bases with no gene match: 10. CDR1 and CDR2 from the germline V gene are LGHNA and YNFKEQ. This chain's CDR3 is CASSQSTSGRALAQFF. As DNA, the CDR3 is TGTGCCAGCAGCCAATCCACTAGCGGGAGGGCCCTAGCGCAGTTCTTC.

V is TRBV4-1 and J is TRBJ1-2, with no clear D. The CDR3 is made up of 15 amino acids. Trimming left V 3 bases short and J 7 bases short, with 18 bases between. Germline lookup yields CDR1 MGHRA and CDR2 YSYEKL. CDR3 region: CASSQSQTVKGGYTF. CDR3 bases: TGCGCCAGCAGCCAGTCCCAGACTGTAAAAGGTGGCTACACCTTC.

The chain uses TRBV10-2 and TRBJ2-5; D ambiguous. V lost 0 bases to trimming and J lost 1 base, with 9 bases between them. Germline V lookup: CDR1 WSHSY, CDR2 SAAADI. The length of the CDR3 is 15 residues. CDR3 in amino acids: CASSESGWAQETQYF. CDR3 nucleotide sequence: TGCGCCAGCAGTGAGTCCGGCTGGGCCCAAGAGACCCAGTACTTC.

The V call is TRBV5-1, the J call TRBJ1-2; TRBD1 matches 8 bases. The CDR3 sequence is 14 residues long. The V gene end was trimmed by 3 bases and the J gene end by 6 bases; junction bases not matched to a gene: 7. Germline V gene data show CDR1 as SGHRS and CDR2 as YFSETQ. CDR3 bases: TGCGCCAGCAGCTCGCAGGGGGCTTTGGATGGCTACACCTTC. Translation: CASSSQGALDGYTF.

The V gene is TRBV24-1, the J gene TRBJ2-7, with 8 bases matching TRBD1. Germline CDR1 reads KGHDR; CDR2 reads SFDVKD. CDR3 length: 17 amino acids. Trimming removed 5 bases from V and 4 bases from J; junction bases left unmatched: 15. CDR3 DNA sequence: TGTGCCACCAGTGGTAGACAGGGGCCGTCCAACGTTTACGAGCAGTACTTC. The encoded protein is CATSGRQGPSNVYEQYF.

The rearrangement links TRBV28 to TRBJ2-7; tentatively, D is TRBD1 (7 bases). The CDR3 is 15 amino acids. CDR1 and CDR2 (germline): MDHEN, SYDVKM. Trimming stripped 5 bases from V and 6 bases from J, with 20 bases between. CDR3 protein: CASSPPDREAPEQYF. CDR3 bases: TGTGCCAGCAGTCCTCCCGACAGGGAGGCCCCCGAGCAGTACTTC. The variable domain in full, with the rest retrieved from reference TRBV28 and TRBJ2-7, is DVKVTQSSRYLVKRTGEKVFLECVQDMDHENMFWYRQDPGLGLRLIYFSYDVKMKEKGDIPEGYSVSREKKERFSLILESASTNQTSMYLCASSPPDREAPEQYFGPGTRLTVT.

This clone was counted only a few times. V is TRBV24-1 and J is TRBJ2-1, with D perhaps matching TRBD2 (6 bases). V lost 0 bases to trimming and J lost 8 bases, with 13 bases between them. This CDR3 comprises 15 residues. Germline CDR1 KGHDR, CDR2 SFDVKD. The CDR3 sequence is CATSDLTGEAYEQFF. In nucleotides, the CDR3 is TGTGCCACCAGTGATTTGACGGGGGAAGCCTATGAGCAGTTCTTC.

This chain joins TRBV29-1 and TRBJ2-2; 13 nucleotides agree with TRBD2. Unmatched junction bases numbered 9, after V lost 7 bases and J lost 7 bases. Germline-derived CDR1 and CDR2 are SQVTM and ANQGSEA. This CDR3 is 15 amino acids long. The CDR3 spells CSASTSGGAGGELFF. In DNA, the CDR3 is TGCAGCGCCTCCACTAGCGGGGGGGCAGGCGGGGAGCTGTTTTTT.

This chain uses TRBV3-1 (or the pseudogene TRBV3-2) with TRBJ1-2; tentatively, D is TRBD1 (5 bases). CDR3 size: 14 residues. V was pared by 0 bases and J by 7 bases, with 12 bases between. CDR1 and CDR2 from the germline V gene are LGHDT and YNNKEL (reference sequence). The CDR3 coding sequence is TGTGCCAGCAGCCAAGATGCAGGAAGGGGTGGCTACACCTTC. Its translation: CASSQDAGRGGYTF.

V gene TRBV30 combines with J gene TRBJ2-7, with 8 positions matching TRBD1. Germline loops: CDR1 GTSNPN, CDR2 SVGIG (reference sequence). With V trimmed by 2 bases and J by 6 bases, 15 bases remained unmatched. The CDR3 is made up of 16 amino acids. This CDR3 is CAWSSRVGQGRGEQYF. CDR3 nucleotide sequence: TGTGCCTGGAGTTCGCGCGTTGGACAGGGAAGGGGCGAGCAGTACTTC. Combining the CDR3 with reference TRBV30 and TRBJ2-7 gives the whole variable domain SQTIHQWPATLVQPVGSPLSLECTVEGTSNPNLYWYRQAAGRGLQLLFYSVGIGQISSEVPQNLSASRPQDRQFILSSKKLLLSDSGFYLCAWSSRVGQGRGEQYFGPGTRLTVT.